The present entry profiles one T cell receptor (beta chain) with its context. What it recognizes is unknown. Every isolated RNA sample was fully reverse transcribed, so sequencing captured expressed TCRB transcripts. Generated by immunoSEQ multiplex PCR, the TCRdb table keeps only in-frame clones and is missing some. The sample carries over 40,000 clones, roughly 68% recorded once. The data belong to a study of beta chain features in type 1 diabetes. General study points: Within each of all four CD4+ subsets, Type 1 diabetes patients had TCRB CDR3s that were moderately but significantly shorter.

The clonotype was recovered from a woman younger than 30 with type 1 diabetes. The sequencing input was Tregs from blood.

CDR3 bases: TGTGCCAGCAGCTGGGGGACAGAAGTCTACGAGCAGTACTTC. It translates to CASSWGTEVYEQYF. The rearrangement links TRBV7-2 to TRBJ2-7; 7 bases agree with TRBD1. From germline, CDR1 is SGHTA and CDR2 FQGNSA. CDR3 length: 14 residues. J was trimmed by 3 bases and V by 4 bases; bases with no gene match: 6.